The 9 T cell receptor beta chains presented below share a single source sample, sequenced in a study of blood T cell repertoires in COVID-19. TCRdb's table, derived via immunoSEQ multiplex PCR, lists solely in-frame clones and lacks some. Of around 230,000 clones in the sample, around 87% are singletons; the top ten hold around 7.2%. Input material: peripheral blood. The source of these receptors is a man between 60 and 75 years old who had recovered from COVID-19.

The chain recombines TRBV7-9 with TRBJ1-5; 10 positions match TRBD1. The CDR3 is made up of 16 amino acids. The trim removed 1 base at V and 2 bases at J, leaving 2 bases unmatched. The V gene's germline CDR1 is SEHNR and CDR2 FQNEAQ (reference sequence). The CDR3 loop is CASSLGQGAGNQPQHF. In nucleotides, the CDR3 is TGTGCCAGCAGCTTAGGACAGGGGGCGGGCAATCAGCCCCAGCATTTT.

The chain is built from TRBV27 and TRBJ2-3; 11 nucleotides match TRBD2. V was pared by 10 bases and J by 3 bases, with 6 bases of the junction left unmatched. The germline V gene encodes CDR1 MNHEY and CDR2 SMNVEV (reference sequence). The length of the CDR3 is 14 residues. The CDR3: CATAGLAETDTQYF. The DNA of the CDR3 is TGTGCCACCGCGGGACTAGCGGAAACAGATACGCAGTATTTT.

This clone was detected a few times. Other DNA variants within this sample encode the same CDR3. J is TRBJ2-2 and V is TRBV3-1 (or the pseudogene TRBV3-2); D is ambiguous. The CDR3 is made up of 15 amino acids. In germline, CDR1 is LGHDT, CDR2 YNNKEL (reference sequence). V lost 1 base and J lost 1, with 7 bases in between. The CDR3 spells CASSQAGWNTGELFF. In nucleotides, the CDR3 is TGTGCCAGCAGCCAAGCGGGTTGGAACACCGGGGAGCTGTTTTTT.

The CDR3, as DNA: TGTGCCAGCAGCAAAAGTGAGTTTGGAAACACCATATATTTT. It codes for CASSKSEFGNTIYF. The rearrangement joins TRBV21-1 to TRBJ1-3. TRBV21-1 is shown as a pseudogene. The CDR3 contains 14 residues.

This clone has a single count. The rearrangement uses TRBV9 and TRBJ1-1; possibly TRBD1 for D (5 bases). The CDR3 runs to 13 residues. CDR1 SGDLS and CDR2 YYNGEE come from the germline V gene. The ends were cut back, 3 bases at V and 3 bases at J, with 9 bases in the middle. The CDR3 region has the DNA TGTGCCAGCAGCGCGGGGGTGGACACTGAAGCTTTCTTT. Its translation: CASSAGVDTEAFF. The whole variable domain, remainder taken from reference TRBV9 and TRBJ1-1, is DSGVTQTPKHLITATGQRVTLRCSPRSGDLSVYWYQQSLDQGLQFLIQYYNGEERAKGNILERFSAQQFPDLHSELNLSSLELGDSALYFCASSAGVDTEAFFGQGTRLTVV.

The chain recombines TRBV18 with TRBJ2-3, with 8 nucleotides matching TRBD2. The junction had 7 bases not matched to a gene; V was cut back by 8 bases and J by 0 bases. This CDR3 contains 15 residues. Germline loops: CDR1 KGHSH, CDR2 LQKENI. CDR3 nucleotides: TGTGCCAGCGGCAGTAGCGGGACCAGCACAGATACGCAGTATTTT. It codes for CASGSSGTSTDTQYF.

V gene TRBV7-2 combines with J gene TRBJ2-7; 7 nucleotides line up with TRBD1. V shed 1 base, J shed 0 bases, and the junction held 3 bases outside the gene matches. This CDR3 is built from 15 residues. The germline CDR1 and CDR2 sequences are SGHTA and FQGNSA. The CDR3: CASSLVPGGSYEQYF. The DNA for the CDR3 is TGTGCCAGCAGCTTAGTCCCAGGGGGCTCCTACGAGCAGTACTTC.

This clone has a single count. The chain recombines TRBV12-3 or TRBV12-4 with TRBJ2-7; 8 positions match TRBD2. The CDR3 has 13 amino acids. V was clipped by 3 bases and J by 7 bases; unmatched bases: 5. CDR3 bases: TGTGCCAGCAGTTTTTACAGCGGGGGTGAGCAGTACTTC. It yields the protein CASSFYSGGEQYF.

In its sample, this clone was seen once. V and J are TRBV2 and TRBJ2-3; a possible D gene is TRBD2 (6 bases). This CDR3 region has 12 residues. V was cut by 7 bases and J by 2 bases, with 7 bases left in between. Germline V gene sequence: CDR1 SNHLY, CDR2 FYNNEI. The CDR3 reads CASTGDTDTQYF. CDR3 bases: TGTGCCAGCACGGGGGACACAGATACGCAGTATTTT.